This TCR beta chain was documented in a study of T cell repertoires in cytomegalovirus infection. TCRdb itself ran the reads through MiXCR, one entry per CDR3 protein. This sample has a few hundred thousand distinct CDR3 sequences; 30% to 40% occur once, and the top ten carry 15% to 20%. Germline V gene lookup returns CDR1 MNHEY and CDR2 SVGEGT. Trimming pared 5 bases from V and 1 base from J, leaving 8 bases between. The CDR3 contains 13 residues. This clonotype has more than one count but fewer than ten. Its matching antigen is unknown. The source was cultured PBMCs, collected from culture after CMV antigen stimulation. V is TRBV6-2 or TRBV6-3 and J is TRBJ2-5, with no clear D. This sequence was found in a human donor in good health (CMV status not recorded). Some clones in this sample may be carry-over from other donors' samples. CDR3 sequence: CASSGRPQETQYF. The CDR3 region has the DNA TGTGCCAGCAGTGGACGTCCCCAAGAGACCCAGTACTTC.